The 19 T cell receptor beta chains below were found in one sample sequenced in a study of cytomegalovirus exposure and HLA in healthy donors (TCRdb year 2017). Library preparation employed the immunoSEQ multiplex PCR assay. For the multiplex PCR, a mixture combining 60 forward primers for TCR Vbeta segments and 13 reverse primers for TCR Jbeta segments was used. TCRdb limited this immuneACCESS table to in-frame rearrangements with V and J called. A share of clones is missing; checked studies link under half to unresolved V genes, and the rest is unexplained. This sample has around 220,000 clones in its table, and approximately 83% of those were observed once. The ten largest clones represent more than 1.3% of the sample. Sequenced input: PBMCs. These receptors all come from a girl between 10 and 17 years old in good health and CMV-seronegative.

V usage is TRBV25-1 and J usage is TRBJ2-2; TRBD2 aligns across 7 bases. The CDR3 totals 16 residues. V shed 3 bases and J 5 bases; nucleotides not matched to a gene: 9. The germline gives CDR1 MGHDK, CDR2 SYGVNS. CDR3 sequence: CASSDWGGIGTGELFF. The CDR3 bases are TGTGCCAGCAGTGATTGGGGGGGGATCGGTACCGGGGAGCTGTTTTTT. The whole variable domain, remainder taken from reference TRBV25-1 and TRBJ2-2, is EADIYQTPRYLVIGTGKKITLECSQTMGHDKMYWYQQDPGMELHLIHYSYGVNSTEKGDLSSESTVSRIRTEHFPLTLESARPSHTSQYLCASSDWGGIGTGELFFGEGSRLTVL.

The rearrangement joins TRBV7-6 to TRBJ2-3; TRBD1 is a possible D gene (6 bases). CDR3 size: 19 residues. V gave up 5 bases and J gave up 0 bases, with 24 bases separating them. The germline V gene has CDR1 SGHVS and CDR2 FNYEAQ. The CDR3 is CASSHLRRRQVYSTDTQYF. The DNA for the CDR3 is TGTGCCAGCAGCCACCTCCGAAGGCGACAGGTTTATAGCACAGATACGCAGTATTTT.

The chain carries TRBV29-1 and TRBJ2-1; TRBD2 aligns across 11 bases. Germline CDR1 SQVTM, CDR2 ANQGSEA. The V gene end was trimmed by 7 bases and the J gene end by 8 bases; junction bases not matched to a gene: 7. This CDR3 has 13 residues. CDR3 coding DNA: TGCAGCGGCCGGGAACTAGCGGGAGATGAGCAGTTCTTC. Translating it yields CSGRELAGDEQFF.

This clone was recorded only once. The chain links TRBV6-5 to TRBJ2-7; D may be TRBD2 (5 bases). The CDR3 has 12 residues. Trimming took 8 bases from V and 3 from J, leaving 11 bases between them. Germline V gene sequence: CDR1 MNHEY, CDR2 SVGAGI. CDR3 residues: CASSGKGYEQYF. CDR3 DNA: TGTGCCAGCTCGGGGAAGGGCTACGAGCAGTACTTC.

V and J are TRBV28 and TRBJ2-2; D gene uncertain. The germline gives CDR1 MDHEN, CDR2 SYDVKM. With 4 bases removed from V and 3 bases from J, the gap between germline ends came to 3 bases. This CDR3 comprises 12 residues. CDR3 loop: CASSSDTGELFF. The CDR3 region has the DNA TGTGCCAGCAGTTCGGACACCGGGGAGCTGTTTTTT.

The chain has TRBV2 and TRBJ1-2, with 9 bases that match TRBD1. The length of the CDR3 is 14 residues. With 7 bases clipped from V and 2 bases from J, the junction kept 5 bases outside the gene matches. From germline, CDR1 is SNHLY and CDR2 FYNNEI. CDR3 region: CASKRDRANYGYTF. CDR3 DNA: TGTGCCAGCAAAAGGGACAGGGCGAACTATGGCTACACCTTC.

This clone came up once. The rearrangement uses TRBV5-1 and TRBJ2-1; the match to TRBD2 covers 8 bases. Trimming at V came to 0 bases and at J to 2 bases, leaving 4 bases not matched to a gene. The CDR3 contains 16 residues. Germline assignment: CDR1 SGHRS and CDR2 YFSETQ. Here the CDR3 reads CASSLEAGGPYNEQFF. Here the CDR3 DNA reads TGCGCCAGCAGCTTGGAGGCGGGAGGCCCCTACAATGAGCAGTTCTTC.

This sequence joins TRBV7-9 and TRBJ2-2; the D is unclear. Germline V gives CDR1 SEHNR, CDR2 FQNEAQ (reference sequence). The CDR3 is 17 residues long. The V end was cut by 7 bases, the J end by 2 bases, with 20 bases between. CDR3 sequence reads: CASTLEVWSDNTGELFF. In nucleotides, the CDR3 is TGTGCCAGCACCCTAGAGGTCTGGTCTGATAACACCGGGGAGCTGTTTTTT.

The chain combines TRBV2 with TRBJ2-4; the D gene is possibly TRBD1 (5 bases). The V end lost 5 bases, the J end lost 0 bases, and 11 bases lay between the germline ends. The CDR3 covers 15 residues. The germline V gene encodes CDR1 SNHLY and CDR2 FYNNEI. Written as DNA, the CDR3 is TGTGCCAGCAGTTTTGACAGACTAGCCAAAAACATTCAGTACTTC. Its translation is CASSFDRLAKNIQYF.

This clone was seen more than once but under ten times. CDR3 sequence: CASSLRLAGAQEQYF. The CDR3, as DNA: TGTGCCAGCAGCCTCCGACTAGCGGGAGCACAAGAGCAGTACTTC. V usage is TRBV11-2 and J usage is TRBJ2-7, with 12 bases fitting TRBD2. The CDR3 extends over 15 amino acids. Trimming took 5 bases from V and 7 from J; bases not matched to a gene: 9. Per germline, CDR1 SGHAT and CDR2 FQNNGV.

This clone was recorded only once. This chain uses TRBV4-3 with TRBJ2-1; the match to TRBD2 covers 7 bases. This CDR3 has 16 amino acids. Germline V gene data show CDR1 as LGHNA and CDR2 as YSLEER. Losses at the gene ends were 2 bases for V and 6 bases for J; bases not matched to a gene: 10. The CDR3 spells CASSQKTSSRGNEQFF. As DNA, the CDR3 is TGCGCCAGCAGCCAAAAGACTAGCAGCCGTGGCAATGAGCAGTTCTTC.

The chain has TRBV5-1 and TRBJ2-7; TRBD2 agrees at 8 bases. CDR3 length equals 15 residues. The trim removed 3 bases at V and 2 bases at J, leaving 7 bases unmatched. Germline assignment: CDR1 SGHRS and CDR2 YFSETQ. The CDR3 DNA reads TGCGCCAGCAGCTCAAGGACTAGCCTTCCCTACGAGCAGTACTTC. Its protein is CASSSRTSLPYEQYF.

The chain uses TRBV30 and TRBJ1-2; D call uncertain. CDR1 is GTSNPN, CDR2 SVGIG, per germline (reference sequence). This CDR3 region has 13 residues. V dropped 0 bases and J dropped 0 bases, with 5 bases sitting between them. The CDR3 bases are TGTGCCTGGAGTGTTGGCCCTAACTATGGCTACACCTTC. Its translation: CAWSVGPNYGYTF.

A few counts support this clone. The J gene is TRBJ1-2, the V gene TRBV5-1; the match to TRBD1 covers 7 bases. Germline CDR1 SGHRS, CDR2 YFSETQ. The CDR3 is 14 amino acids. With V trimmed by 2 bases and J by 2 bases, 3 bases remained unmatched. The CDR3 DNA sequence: TGCGCCAGCAGCTTATCGACAGGGAACTATGGCTACACCTTC. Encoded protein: CASSLSTGNYGYTF.

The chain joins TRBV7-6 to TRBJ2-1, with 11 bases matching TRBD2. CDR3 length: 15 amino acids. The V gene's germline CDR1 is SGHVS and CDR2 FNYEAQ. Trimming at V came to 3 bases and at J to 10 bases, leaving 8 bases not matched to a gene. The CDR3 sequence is CASSLGTSGFEEQFF. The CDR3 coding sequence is TGTGCCAGCAGCTTGGGGACTAGCGGATTTGAAGAGCAGTTCTTC. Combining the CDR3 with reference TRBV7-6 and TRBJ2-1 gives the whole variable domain GAGVSQSPRYKVTKRGQDVALRCDPISGHVSLYWYRQALGQGPEFLTYFNYEAQQDKSGLPNDRFSAERPEGSISTLTIQRTEQRDSAMYRCASSLGTSGFEEQFFGPGTRLTVL.

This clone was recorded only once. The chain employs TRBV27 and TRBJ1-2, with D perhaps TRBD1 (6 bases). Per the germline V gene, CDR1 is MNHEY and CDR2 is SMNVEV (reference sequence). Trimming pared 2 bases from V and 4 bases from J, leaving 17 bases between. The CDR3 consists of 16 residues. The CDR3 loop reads CASSLGWGGAIYGYTF. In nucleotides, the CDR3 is TGTGCCAGCAGTTTAGGTTGGGGGGGGGCAATCTATGGCTACACCTTC.

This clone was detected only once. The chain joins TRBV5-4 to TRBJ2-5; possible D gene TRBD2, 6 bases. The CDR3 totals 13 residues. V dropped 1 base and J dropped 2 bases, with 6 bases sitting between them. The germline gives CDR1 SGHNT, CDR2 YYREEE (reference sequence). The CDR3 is CASSLREQETQYF. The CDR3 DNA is TGTGCCAGCAGCTTGCGGGAGCAAGAGACCCAGTACTTC.

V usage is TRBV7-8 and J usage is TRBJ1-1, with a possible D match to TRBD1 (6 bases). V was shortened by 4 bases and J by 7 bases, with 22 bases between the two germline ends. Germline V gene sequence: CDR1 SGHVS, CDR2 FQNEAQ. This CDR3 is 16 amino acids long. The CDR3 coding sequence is TGTGCCAGCAGCTCCCCGTCAGGACAGTTTGTTCTTGAAGCTTTCTTT. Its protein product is CASSSPSGQFVLEAFF. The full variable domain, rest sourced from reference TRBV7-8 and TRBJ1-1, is GAGVSQSPRYKVAKRGQDVALRCDPISGHVSLFWYQQALGQGPEFLTYFQNEAQLDKSGLPSDRFFAERPEGSVSTLKIQRTQQEDSAVYLCASSSPSGQFVLEAFFGQGTRLTVV.

The CDR3 region has the DNA TGTGCCAGCAGTCAGACTAGCGGGGTCGGGCCATGGCAGTTCTTC. This sequence encodes CASSQTSGVGPWQFF. The V call is TRBV2, the J call TRBJ2-1; TRBD2 matches at 11 bases. The germline CDR1 and CDR2 sequences are SNHLY and FYNNEI. V lost 5 bases to trimming and J lost 12 bases; unmatched junction nucleotides: 12. This CDR3 region has 15 residues.